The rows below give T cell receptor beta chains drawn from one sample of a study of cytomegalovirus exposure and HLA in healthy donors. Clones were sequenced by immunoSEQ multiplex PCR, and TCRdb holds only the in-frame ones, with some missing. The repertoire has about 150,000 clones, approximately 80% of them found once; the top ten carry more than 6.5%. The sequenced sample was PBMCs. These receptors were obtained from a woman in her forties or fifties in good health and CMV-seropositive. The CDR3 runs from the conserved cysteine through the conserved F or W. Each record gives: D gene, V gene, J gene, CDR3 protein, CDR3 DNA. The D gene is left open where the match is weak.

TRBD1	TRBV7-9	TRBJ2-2	CASSSPGQGLNTGELFF	TGTGCCAGCAGCTCACCGGGACAGGGATTGAACACCGGGGAGCTGTTTTTT
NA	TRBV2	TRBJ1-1	CASSDVRGNTEAFF	TGTGCCAGCAGTGACGTTCGGGGGAACACTGAAGCTTTCTTT
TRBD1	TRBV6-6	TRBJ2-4	CASSYRQGTAKNIQYF	TGTGCCAGCAGTTATAGACAGGGGACGGCCAAAAACATTCAGTACTTC
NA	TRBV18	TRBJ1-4	CASSPLPGPNEKLFF	TGTGCCAGCTCACCACTTCCAGGTCCAAATGAAAAACTGTTTTTT
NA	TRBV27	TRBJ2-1	CASRPSPGEQFF	TGTGCCAGCAGACCCTCACCGGGGGAGCAGTTCTTC
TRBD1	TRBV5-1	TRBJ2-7	CASSTPGQGFEQYF	TGCGCCAGCAGCACTCCGGGACAGGGGTTCGAGCAGTACTTC
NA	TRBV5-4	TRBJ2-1	CASSWSSGVNEQFF	TGTGCCAGCAGCTGGTCTTCGGGGGTCAATGAGCAGTTCTTC
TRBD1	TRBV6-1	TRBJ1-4	CASRRTGGDEKLFF	TGTGCCAGCCGACGGACAGGGGGTGATGAAAAACTGTTTTTT
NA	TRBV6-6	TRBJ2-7	CASSPRLRNYEQYF	TGTGCCAGCAGCCCCCGTCTACGCAACTACGAGCAGTACTTC
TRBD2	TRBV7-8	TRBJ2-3	CASSLAGVLAGADTQYF	TGTGCCAGCAGCTTAGCGGGGGTACTAGCGGGTGCAGATACGCAGTATTTT
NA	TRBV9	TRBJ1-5	CASSVEAGTGQPQHF	TGTGCCAGCAGCGTAGAGGCGGGCACGGGGCAGCCCCAGCATTTT
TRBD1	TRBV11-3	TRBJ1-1	CASSTRPDREAFF	TGTGCCAGCAGCACACGACCGGACAGGGAAGCTTTCTTT
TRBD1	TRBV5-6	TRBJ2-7	CASSSGQWVYEQYF	TGTGCCAGCAGTTCGGGACAGTGGGTCTACGAGCAGTACTTC
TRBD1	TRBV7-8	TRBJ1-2	CASSHGTGADGYTF	TGTGCCAGCAGCCACGGGACAGGGGCTGATGGCTACACCTTC
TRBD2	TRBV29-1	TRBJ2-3	CSVAGSGGVDTQYF	TGCAGCGTTGCGGGGAGCGGGGGAGTGGATACGCAGTATTTT
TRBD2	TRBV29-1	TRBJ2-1	CSVVSRGVVNEQFF	TGCAGCGTTGTCTCGCGGGGGGTTGTCAATGAGCAGTTCTTC
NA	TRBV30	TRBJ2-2	CAWSPGGELFF	TGTGCCTGGAGTCCAGGGGGGGAGCTGTTTTTT
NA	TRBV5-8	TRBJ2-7	CASSLKLEQYF	TGTGCCAGCAGCTTGAAGCTGGAGCAGTACTTC
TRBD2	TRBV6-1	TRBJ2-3	CASSESPSGVDTQYF	TGTGCCAGCAGTGAAAGTCCTAGCGGGGTGGATACGCAGTATTTT
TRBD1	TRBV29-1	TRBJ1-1	CSVPRTGITEAFF	TGCAGCGTTCCGCGGACAGGTATCACTGAAGCTTTCTTT
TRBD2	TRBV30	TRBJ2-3	CAWTLAGGPTSTDTQYF	TGTGCCTGGACCCTAGCGGGGGGACCTACTAGCACAGATACGCAGTATTTT
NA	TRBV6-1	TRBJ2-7	CASSEQRSSSYEQYF	TGTGCCAGCAGTGAACAGCGATCCAGCTCCTACGAGCAGTACTTC
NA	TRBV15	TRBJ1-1	CATSRGRLLNTEAFF	TGTGCCACCAGCAGAGGGAGACTTCTGAACACTGAAGCTTTCTTT
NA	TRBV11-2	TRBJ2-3	CASSLAGTDTQYF	TGTGCCAGCAGCTTAGCGGGCACAGATACGCAGTATTTT
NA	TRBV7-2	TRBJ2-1	CASSSGGGGYNEQFF	TGTGCCAGCAGTTCAGGGGGCGGGGGCTACAATGAGCAGTTCTTC
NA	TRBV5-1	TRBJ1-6	CASSLGETSDSPLHF	TGCGCCAGCAGCTTGGGGGAGACAAGTGATTCACCCCTCCACTTT
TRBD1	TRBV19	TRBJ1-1	CASSLGTGGTEAFF	TGTGCCAGTAGTCTGGGGACAGGAGGCACTGAAGCTTTCTTT
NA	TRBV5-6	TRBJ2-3	CASSLGGGNTDTQYF	TGTGCCAGCAGCTTGGGGGGGGGCAACACAGATACGCAGTATTTT
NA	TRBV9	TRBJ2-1	CASSVQSYNEQFF	TGTGCCAGCAGCGTTCAGTCTTACAATGAGCAGTTCTTC
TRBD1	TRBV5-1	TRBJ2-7	CASSLGTGNLEQYF	TGCGCCAGCAGCTTGGGGACAGGGAATCTTGAGCAGTACTTC
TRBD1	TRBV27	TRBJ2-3	CASSFGQGRTDTQYF	TGTGCCAGCAGTTTCGGACAGGGGCGCACAGATACGCAGTATTTT
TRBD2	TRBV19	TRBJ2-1	CASSTGTSGGREQFF	TGTGCCAGTAGTACCGGGACTAGCGGGGGGCGTGAGCAGTTCTTC
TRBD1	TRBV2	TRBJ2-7	CASRPGTAGYEQYF	TGTGCCAGCAGGCCAGGGACAGCAGGCTACGAGCAGTACTTC
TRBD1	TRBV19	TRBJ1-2	CASSIGTGGVYGYTF	TGTGCCAGTAGTATTGGGACAGGGGGTGTATATGGCTACACCTTC
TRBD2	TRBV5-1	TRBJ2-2	CASRTGTSEVTGELFF	TGCGCCAGCAGAACCGGGACTAGCGAGGTCACCGGGGAGCTGTTTTTT
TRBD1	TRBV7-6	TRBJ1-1	CASGLTGGTEAFF	TGTGCCAGCGGGCTGACAGGGGGAACTGAAGCTTTCTTT
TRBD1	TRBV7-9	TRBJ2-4	CASSPGTGNIQYF	TGTGCCAGCAGCCCGGGGACAGGAAACATTCAGTACTTC
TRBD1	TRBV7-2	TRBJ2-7	CASSPKGATSFEQYF	TGTGCCAGCAGCCCAAAGGGGGCTACGAGTTTCGAGCAGTACTTC
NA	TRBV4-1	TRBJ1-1	CASSQVITRANTEAFF	TGCGCCAGCAGCCAAGTTATAACTAGGGCGAACACTGAAGCTTTCTTT
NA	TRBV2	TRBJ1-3	CASSAREGRRSGNTIYF	TGTGCCAGCAGTGCACGAGAGGGAAGGAGATCTGGAAACACCATATATTTT
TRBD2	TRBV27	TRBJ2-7	CASSFGGGATYEQYF	TGTGCCAGCAGTTTTGGCGGGGGGGCTACGTACGAGCAGTACTTC
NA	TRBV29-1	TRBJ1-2	CSVGTGGYGYTF	TGCAGCGTTGGCACCGGTGGCTATGGCTACACCTTC
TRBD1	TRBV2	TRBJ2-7	CASSPRQGSYEQYF	TGTGCCAGCAGCCCAAGACAGGGGAGCTACGAGCAGTACTTC